This is a list of T cell receptor beta chains from one sample in a study of response to subunit inactivated influenza vaccine. MiXCR was run by TCRdb on the RT-PCR reads, yielding one entry per CDR3 protein. Of 600,000 to 850,000 distinct CDR3 sequences detected, roughly 15% appear once; the ten largest clones hold 6% to 9.5%. The material sequenced was PBMCs from blood, taken 14 to 15 days before vaccination. The source of these receptors is a man aged 50-60 years who received an inactivated influenza vaccine. Each CDR3 is given with its conserved first and last residue. The D gene is left open where the match is weak. Clone size, where shown, is once, few, many, or a class for clones that have expanded.

V	D	size	J	DNA	CDR3
TRBV9	TRBD1	many	TRBJ2-1	TGTGCCAGCAGCGTAGCTCCTGGACAGGGCTACAATGAGCAGTTCTTC	CASSVAPGQGYNEQFF
TRBV28	-	few	TRBJ2-1	TGTGCCAGCAGTTTGGACTATCCCGACTCCTACAATGAGCAGTTCTTC	CASSLDYPDSYNEQFF
TRBV4-2	-	few	TRBJ2-3	TGTGCCAGCAGCCAAACGGGCCTCTCCGGGACAGATACGCAGTATTTT	CASSQTGLSGTDTQYF
TRBV10-3	-	-	TRBJ1-1	TGTGCCATCAGTGAGTCCGTATTGAGGCGCACTGAAGCTTTCTTT	CAISESVLRRTEAFF
TRBV20-1	-	-	TRBJ1-5	TGCAGTGCTAGAGATGAGGGGTCGAATCAGCCCCAGCATTTT	CSARDEGSNQPQHF
TRBV5-1	TRBD1	-	TRBJ1-2	TGCGCCAGCAGTTTAGACAGGGGTTTTCATGGCTACACCTTC	CASSLDRGFHGYTF
TRBV6-5	-	few	TRBJ1-5	TGTGCCAGCAGTTTGGGAAGGGCCCGCAATCAGCCCCAGCATTTT	CASSLGRARNQPQHF
TRBV29-1	-	many	TRBJ2-1	TGCAGCGTTCGAGTAGCAGGGGGGTACAATGAGCAGTTCTTC	CSVRVAGGYNEQFF
TRBV6-5	TRBD2	-	TRBJ2-1	TGTGCCAGCAGTTTCCGACTAGCGGGAGGGATCAATGAGCAGTTCTTC	CASSFRLAGGINEQFF
TRBV5-1	-	-	TRBJ1-1	TGCGCCAGCAGCGCGAACACTGAAGCTTTCTTT	CASSANTEAFF
TRBV4-3	TRBD1	-	TRBJ2-1	TGCGCCAGCAGCCAAGCTAAACCGGGACAGGGGGCATGGAATGAGCAGTTCTTC	CASSQAKPGQGAWNEQFF
TRBV12-3/TRBV12-4	TRBD1	-	TRBJ2-7	TGTGCCAGCAGTTGGGGACCGGGACAGGGTCCTAACGAGCAGTACTTC	CASSWGPGQGPNEQYF
TRBV10-3	TRBD1	few	TRBJ2-2	TGTGCCATCACTCCGGACAGGCAAACTGTCACCGGGGAGCTGTTTTTT	CAITPDRQTVTGELFF
TRBV4-2	TRBD1	-	TRBJ1-2	TGTGCCAGCAGCGACCGGGACAGGGTGGTATATGGCTACACCTTC	CASSDRDRVVYGYTF
TRBV28	-	many	TRBJ2-5	TGTTCCGTGGGGGGAGCTGCAGAGACCCAGTACTTC	CSVGGAAETQYF
TRBV4-1	-	-	TRBJ1-2	TGCGCCAGCAGCCAAGAGGTGGCGACGGGATATGGCTACACCTTC	CASSQEVATGYGYTF
TRBV7-2	-	-	TRBJ2-7	TGTGCCAGCAGCCCTGGGAAGGGGGGGTCCGAGCAGTACTTC	CASSPGKGGSEQYF
TRBV28	TRBD1	-	TRBJ1-5	TGTGCCAGCAGTACCACAGGGGTTCAGCCCCAGCATTTT	CASSTTGVQPQHF
TRBV29-1	-	many	TRBJ1-2	TGCAGCGTTGATCGGTATGGCTACACCTTC	CSVDRYGYTF
TRBV5-6	TRBD2	-	TRBJ2-2	TGTGCCAGCAGTTCCGGGCTGGGACTAGCGGGCACCGGGGAGCTGTTTTTT	CASSSGLGLAGTGELFF
TRBV10-3	TRBD2	few	TRBJ2-1	TGTGCCATCAGTGATGGCAGGACTAGCGGTGACAATGAGCAGTTCTTC	CAISDGRTSGDNEQFF
TRBV12-5	TRBD1	few	TRBJ1-1	TGTGCTAGTGGTTTGCGGACAGGGACTGAAGCTTTCTTT	CASGLRTGTEAFF
TRBV5-1	-	many	TRBJ2-1	TGCGCCAGCAGCTTTTTTGGGCAGGGAGGTTACAATGAGCAGTTCTTC	CASSFFGQGGYNEQFF
TRBV27	TRBD1	few	TRBJ2-7	TGTGCCAGCAGTAAACCCCGGACAGGGATCTACGAGCAGTACTTC	CASSKPRTGIYEQYF
TRBV29-1	TRBD1	few	TRBJ2-7	TGCAGCGTTGTAATGCCCGGGACAGGGCAACATCTCTACGAGCAGTACTTC	CSVVMPGTGQHLYEQYF
TRBV7-2	-	few	TRBJ1-5	TGTGCCAGCAGCTTAGTGGGGTGGGGCAATCAGCCCCAGCATTTT	CASSLVGWGNQPQHF
TRBV11-1	-	many	TRBJ2-2	TGTGCCAGCAGCCTCAGGGTCGGGGGCACCGGGGAGCTGTTTTTT	CASSLRVGGTGELFF
TRBV12-3/TRBV12-4	TRBD1	few	TRBJ1-1	TGTGCCAGCAGTTTAACCCGGGACAGGGACTTACCTGAAGCTTTCTTT	CASSLTRDRDLPEAFF
TRBV12-3/TRBV12-4	TRBD2	-	TRBJ2-1	TGTGCCAGCAGTTTTGTGGGGGCGGGAGGCTCCTACAATGAGCAGTTCTTC	CASSFVGAGGSYNEQFF
TRBV6-2/TRBV6-3	-	many	TRBJ2-7	TGTGCCAGCAGTTTGAACAGGTACGAGCAGTACTTC	CASSLNRYEQYF
TRBV11-2	-	few	TRBJ1-1	TGTGCCAGCAGCTTAAGTCTCATCCCCACTGAAGCTTTCTTT	CASSLSLIPTEAFF
TRBV7-2	TRBD1	-	TRBJ2-1	TGTGCCAGCAGCTTATACGGGACAGGGGGCAGCTATGAGCAGTTCTTC	CASSLYGTGGSYEQFF
TRBV5-1	TRBD1	few	TRBJ1-1	TGCGCCAGCAGCTTTCAGTGGGACAGCCGTGAAGCTTTCTTT	CASSFQWDSREAFF
TRBV2	-	many	TRBJ2-5	TGTGCCAGCAGTGATAGAACAGGGCAAGAGACCCAGTACTTC	CASSDRTGQETQYF
TRBV7-9	-	-	TRBJ2-7	TGTGCCAGCAGCTCCCGGGACCAACCGAAAGAGCAGTACTTC	CASSSRDQPKEQYF
TRBV5-1	-	-	TRBJ1-1	TGCGCCAGCAGCTTGGAATATACGAAGACTGAAGCTTTCTTT	CASSLEYTKTEAFF
TRBV7-9	TRBD2	few	TRBJ2-1	TGTGCCAGCAGCTTAGCTCTGACTAGCGGGAGAGATGAGCAGTTCTTC	CASSLALTSGRDEQFF
TRBV7-6	-	few	TRBJ2-7	TGTGCCAGCAGCACCCGGGACGTAAGCGAGCAGTACTTC	CASSTRDVSEQYF
TRBV6-1	TRBD2	few	TRBJ2-2	TGTGCCAGCAGTAATCTGGGCGGGAGGGGCACCGGGGAGCTGTTTTTT	CASSNLGGRGTGELFF
TRBV4-3	TRBD1	-	TRBJ1-2	TGCGCCAGCAGCAGCGGGACAGATTATGGCTACACCTTC	CASSSGTDYGYTF
TRBV20-1	-	few	TRBJ1-1	TGCAGTGCAGCTAGCGCAGGGGTTGAAGCTTTCTTT	CSAASAGVEAFF
TRBV7-2	-	-	TRBJ2-3	TGTGCCAGCAGCTTAGCTTTGGGATTTACAGATACGCAGTATTTT	CASSLALGFTDTQYF
TRBV5-1	TRBD1	few	TRBJ1-6	TGCGCCAGCAGCGAGCTGGGACAGGGGTCGCCCAGGTCACCCCTCCACTTT	CASSELGQGSPRSPLHF
TRBV29-1	TRBD2	-	TRBJ2-5	TGCAGCGTTGATGGACTAGCGGGAGGGCCGGAGACCCAGTACTTC	CSVDGLAGGPETQYF
TRBV5-5	-	few	TRBJ2-1	TGTGCCACCAAGATGGTCGGGAGTCGTGAGCAGTTCTTC	CATKMVGSREQFF
TRBV5-8	-	few	TRBJ1-6	TGTGCCAGCAGCTTGAGCTTCAGGGGCAGAAATTCACCCCTCCACTTT	CASSLSFRGRNSPLHF
TRBV28	-	few	TRBJ2-7	TGTGCCAGCAGTTATACGGGGTCCCACGAGCAGTACTTC	CASSYTGSHEQYF
TRBV25-1	TRBD2	few	TRBJ2-1	TGTGCCAGCAGTGTGCGGGGGGGCAATGAGCAGTTCTTC	CASSVRGGNEQFF
TRBV6-1	TRBD1	few	TRBJ1-6	TGTGCCAGCAGTGCGGGACAGGAGCGAAATTCACCCCTCCACTTT	CASSAGQERNSPLHF
TRBV7-2	TRBD1	few	TRBJ2-3	TGTGCCAGCAGCCCCAACAGGGGCCCCCCAGATACGCAGTATTTT	CASSPNRGPPDTQYF
TRBV25-1	TRBD2	few	TRBJ2-2	TGTGCCAGCAGTATGGGGATAGCGGGACTTTTTTCCGGGGAGCTGTTTTTT	CASSMGIAGLFSGELFF
TRBV20-1	-	few	TRBJ2-3	TGCAGTGCCCTTGCCCCCGGAGGAGCAGATACGCAGTATTTT	CSALAPGGADTQYF
TRBV6-2/TRBV6-3	-	-	TRBJ1-1	TGTGCCAGCAGTAAAACCCCAGGGGCCACTGAAGCTTTCTTT	CASSKTPGATEAFF
TRBV11-2	-	few	TRBJ1-3	TGTGCCAGCAGAACGAACCGCGGCACCATATATTTT	CASRTNRGTIYF
TRBV18	TRBD2	-	TRBJ2-1	TGTGCCAGCTCAACGGGACTAGCGGGCCAGCTCTCCTACAATGAGCAGTTCTTC	CASSTGLAGQLSYNEQFF